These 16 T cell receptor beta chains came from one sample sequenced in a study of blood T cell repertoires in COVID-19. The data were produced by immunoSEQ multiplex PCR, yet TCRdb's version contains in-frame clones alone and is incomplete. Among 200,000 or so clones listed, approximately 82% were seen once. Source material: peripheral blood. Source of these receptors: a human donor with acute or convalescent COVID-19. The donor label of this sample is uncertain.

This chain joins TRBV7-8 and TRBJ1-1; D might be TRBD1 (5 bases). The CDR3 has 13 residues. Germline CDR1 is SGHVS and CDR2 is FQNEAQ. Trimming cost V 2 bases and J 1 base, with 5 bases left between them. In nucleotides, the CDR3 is TGTGCCAGCAGCTTACAGGGGAACACTGAAGCTTTCTTT. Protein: CASSLQGNTEAFF.

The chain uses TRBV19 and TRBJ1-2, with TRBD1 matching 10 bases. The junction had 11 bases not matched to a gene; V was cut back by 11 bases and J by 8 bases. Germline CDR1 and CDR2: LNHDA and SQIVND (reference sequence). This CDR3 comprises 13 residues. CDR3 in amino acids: CASQSRDRGGYTF. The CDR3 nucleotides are TGTGCCTCTCAGAGCCGGGACAGGGGCGGCTACACCTTC.

This CDR3 reads CASRNGGSLYGYTF. In DNA form, the CDR3 reads TGTGCCAGCAGGAACGGGGGGTCCCTATATGGCTACACCTTC. This sequence joins TRBV7-2 and TRBJ1-2; D might be TRBD1 (5 bases). V lost 6 bases to trimming and J lost 5 bases, with 16 bases between them. Per germline, CDR1 SGHTA and CDR2 FQGNSA. This CDR3 contains 14 residues.

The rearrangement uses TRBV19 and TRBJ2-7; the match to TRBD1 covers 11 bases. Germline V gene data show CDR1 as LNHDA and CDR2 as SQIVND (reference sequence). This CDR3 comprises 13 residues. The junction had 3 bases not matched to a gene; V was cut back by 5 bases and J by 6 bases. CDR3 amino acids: CASSADRGLEQYF. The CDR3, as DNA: TGTGCCAGTAGTGCGGACAGGGGGCTCGAGCAGTACTTC.

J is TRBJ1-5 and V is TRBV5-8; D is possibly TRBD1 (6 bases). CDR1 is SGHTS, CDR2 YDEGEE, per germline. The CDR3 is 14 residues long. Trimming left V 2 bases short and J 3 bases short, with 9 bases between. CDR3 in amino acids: CASSFDRFNQPQHF. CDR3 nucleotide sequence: TGTGCCAGCAGCTTTGACAGGTTCAATCAGCCCCAGCATTTT.

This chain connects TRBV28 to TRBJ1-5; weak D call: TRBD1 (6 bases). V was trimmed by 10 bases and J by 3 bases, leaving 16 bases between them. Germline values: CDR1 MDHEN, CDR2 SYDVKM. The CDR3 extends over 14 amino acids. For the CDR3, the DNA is TGTGCCACCGGATTGGGGGCATACAATCAGCCCCAGCATTTT. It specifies CATGLGAYNQPQHF.

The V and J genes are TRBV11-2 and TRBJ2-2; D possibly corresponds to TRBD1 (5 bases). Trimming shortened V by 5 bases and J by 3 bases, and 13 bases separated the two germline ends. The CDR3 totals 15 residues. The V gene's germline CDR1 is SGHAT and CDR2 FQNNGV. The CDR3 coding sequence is TGTGCCAGCAGCCAAATGGACATTTACACCGGGGAGCTGTTTTTT. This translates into CASSQMDIYTGELFF.

This chain's CDR3 is CASSQVAGEDTQYF. The CDR3 DNA is TGTGCCAGCAGCCAAGTAGCGGGAGAGGATACGCAGTATTTT. This chain links TRBV3-1 (or the pseudogene TRBV3-2) with TRBJ2-3; 9 bases fit TRBD2. The germline V gene encodes CDR1 LGHDT and CDR2 YNNKEL (reference sequence). The V segment lost 1 base and the J segment 6 bases; nucleotides outside the gene matches: 2. This CDR3 is built from 14 residues.

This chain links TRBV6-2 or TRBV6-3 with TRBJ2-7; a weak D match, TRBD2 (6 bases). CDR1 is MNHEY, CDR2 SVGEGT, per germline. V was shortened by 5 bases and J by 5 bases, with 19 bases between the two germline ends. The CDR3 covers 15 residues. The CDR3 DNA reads TGTGCCAGCAGTAGCCGGGAGACTCGCGGGGACGAGCAGTACTTC. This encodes CASSSRETRGDEQYF.

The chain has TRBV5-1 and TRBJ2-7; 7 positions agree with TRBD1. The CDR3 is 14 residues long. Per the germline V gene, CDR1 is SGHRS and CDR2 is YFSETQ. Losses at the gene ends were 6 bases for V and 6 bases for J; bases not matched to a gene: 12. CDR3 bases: TGCGCCAGCAAACCGGGACAGCAAAGGGGCGAGCAGTACTTC. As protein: CASKPGQQRGEQYF. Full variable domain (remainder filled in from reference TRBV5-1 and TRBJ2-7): KAGVTQTPRYLIKTRGQQVTLSCSPISGHRSVSWYQQTPGQGLQFLFEYFSETQRNKGNFPGRFSGRQFSNSRSEMNVSTLELGDSALYLCASKPGQQRGEQYFGPGTRLTVT.

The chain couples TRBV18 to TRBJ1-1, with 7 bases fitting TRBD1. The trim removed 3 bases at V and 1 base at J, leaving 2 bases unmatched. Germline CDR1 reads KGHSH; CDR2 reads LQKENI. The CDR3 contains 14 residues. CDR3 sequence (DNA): TGTGCCAGCTCACCCGGACAGGCGAACACTGAAGCTTTCTTT. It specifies CASSPGQANTEAFF. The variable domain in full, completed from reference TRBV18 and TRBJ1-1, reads NAGVMQNPRHLVRRRGQEARLRCSPMKGHSHVYWYRQLPEEGLKFMVYLQKENIIDESGMPKERFSAEFPKEGPSILRIQQVVRGDSAAYFCASSPGQANTEAFFGQGTRLTVV.

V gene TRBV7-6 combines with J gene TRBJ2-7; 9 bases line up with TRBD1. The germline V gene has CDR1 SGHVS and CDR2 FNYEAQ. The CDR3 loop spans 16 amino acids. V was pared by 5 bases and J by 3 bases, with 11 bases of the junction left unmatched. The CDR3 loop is CASSPQGWGQGYEQYF. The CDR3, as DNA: TGTGCCAGCAGCCCCCAGGGCTGGGGACAGGGCTACGAGCAGTACTTC.

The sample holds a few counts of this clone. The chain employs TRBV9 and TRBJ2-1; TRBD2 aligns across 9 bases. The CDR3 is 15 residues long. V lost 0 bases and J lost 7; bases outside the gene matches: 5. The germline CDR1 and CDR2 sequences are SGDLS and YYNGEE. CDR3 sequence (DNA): TGTGCCAGCAGCGTAGCCGGGACTAGCAGGAATGAGCAGTTCTTC. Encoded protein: CASSVAGTSRNEQFF.

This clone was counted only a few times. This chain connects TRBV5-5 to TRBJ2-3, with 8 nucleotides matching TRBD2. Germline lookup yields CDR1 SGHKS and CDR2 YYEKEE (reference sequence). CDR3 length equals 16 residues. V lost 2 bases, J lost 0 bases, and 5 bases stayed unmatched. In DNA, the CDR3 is TGTGCCAGCAGCTTCGGGGGGGTCTCTAGCACAGATACGCAGTATTTT. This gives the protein CASSFGGVSSTDTQYF.

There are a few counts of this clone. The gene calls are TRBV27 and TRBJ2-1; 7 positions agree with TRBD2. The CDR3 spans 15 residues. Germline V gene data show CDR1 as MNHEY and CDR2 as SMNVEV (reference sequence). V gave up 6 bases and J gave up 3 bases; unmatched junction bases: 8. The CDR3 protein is CASSSSGFFYNEQFF. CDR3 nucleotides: TGTGCCAGCAGCAGTAGCGGGTTTTTCTACAATGAGCAGTTCTTC.

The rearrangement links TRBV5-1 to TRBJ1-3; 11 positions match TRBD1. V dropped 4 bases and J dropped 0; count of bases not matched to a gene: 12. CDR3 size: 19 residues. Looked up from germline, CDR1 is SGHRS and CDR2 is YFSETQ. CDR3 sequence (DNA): TGCGCCAGCAGCACCGGACAGGGGGCTACTACAAACTCTGGAAACACCATATATTTT. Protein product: CASSTGQGATTNSGNTIYF.